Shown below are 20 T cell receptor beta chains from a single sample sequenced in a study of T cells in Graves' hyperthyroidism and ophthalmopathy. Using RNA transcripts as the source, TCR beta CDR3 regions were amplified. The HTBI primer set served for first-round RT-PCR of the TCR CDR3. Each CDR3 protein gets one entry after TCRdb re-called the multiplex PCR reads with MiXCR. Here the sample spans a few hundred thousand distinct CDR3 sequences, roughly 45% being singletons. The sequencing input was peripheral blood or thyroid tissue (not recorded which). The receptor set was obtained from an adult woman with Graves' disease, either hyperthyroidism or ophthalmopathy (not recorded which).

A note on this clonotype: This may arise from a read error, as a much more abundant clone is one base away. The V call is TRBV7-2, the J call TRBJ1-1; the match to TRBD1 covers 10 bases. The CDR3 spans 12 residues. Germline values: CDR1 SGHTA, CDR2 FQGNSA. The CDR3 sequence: CVSSPGTGVSFF. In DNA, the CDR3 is TGTGTCAGCAGCCCCGGGACAGGGGTTTCTTTCTTT.

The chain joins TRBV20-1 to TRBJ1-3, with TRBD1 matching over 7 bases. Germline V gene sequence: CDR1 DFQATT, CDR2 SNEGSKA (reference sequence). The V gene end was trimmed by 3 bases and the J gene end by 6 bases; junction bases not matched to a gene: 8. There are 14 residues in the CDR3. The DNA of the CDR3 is TGCAGTGCTAGCCCCGGACAGGCGCTAAACACCATATATTTT. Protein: CSASPGQALNTIYF.

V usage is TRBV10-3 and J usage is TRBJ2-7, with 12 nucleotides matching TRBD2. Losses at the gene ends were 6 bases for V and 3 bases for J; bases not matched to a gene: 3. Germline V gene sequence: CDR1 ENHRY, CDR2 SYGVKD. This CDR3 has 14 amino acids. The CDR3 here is CAIRASGRVYEQYF. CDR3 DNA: TGTGCCATCAGGGCTAGCGGGAGGGTCTACGAGCAGTACTTC.

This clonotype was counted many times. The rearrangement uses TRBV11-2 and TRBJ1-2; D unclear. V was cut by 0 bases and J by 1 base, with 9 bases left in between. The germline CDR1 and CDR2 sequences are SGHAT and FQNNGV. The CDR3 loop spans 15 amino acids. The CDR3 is CASSLEAGSNYGYTF. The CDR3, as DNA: TGTGCCAGCAGCTTAGAAGCGGGCAGTAACTATGGCTACACCTTC.

CDR3 DNA: TGTGCCATCAGGGGAGGACAGGGCCCCACGGTTAGGGGCTACACCTTC. Translation: CAIRGGQGPTVRGYTF. The gene calls are TRBV10-3 and TRBJ1-2; TRBD1 agrees at 8 bases. Germline CDR1 ENHRY, CDR2 SYGVKD. V lost 6 bases, J lost 8 bases, and 17 bases stayed unmatched. The CDR3 spans 16 residues.

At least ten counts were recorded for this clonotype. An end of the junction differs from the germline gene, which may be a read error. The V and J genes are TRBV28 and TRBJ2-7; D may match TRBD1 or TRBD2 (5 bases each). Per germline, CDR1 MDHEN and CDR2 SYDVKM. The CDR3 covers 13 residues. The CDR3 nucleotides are TGTGCCAGCAGTTTGAGGGGTACCGGGGAGCTGTACTTC. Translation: CASSLRGTGELYF. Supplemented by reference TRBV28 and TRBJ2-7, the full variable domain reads DVKVTQSSRYLVKRTGEKVFLECVQDMDHENMFWYRQDPGLGLRLIYFSYDVKMKEKGDIPEGYSVSREKKERFSLILESASTNQTSMYLCASSLRGTGELYFGPGTRLTVT.

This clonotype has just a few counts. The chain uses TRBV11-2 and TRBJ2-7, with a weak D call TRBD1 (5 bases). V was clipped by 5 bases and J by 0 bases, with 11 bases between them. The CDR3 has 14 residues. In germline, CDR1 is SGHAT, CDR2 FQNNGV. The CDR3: CASSAQVSSYEQYF. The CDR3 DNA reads TGTGCCAGCAGCGCACAGGTCAGCTCCTACGAGCAGTACTTC.

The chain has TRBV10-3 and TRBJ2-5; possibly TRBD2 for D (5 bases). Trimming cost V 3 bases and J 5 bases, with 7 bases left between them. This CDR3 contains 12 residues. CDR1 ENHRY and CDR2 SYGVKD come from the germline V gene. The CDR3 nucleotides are TGTGCCATCAGTGACAGGAGGGAGACCCAGTACTTC. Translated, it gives CAISDRRETQYF.

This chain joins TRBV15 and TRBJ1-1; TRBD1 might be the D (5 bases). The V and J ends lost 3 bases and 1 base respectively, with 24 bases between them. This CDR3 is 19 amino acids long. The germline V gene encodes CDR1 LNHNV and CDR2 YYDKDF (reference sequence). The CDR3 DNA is TGTGCCACCAGCAGTACTATGAATGGGGACGGATACCAGAACACTGAAGCTTTCTTT. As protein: CATSSTMNGDGYQNTEAFF.

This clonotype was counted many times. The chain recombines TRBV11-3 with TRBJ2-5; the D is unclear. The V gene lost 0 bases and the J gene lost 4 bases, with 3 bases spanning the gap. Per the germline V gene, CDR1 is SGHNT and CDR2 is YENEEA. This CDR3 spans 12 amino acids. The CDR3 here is CASSLDSETQYF. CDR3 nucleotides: TGTGCCAGCAGCTTAGACTCAGAGACCCAGTACTTC.

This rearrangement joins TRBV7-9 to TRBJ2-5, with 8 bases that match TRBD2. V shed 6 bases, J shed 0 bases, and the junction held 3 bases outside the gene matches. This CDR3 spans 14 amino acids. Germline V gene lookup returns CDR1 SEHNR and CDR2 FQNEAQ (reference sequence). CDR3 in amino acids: CASRLAVYQETQYF. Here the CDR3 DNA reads TGTGCCAGCAGACTAGCGGTGTACCAAGAGACCCAGTACTTC.

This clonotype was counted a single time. The CDR3 coding sequence is TGCAGTGCCGTCACTAGCCCTCGGGAGACCCAGTACTTC. Translation: CSAVTSPRETQYF. The rearrangement uses TRBV20-1 and TRBJ2-5, with a tentative D call TRBD2 (6 bases). The CDR3 totals 13 residues. V lost 6 bases to trimming and J lost 5 bases, with 16 bases between them. Germline CDR1 DFQATT, CDR2 SNEGSKA (reference sequence).

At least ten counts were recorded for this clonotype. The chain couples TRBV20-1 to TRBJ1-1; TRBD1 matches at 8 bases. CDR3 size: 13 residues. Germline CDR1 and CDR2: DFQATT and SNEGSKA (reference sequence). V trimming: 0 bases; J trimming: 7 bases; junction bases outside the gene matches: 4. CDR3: CSARDGTGGEAFF. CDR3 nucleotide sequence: TGCAGTGCTAGAGACGGGACAGGCGGTGAAGCTTTCTTT.

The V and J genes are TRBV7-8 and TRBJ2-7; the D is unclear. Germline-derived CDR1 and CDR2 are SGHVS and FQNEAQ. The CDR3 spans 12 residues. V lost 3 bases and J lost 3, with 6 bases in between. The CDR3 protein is CASSFVNYEQYF. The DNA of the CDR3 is TGTGCCAGCAGCTTTGTAAACTACGAGCAGTACTTC.

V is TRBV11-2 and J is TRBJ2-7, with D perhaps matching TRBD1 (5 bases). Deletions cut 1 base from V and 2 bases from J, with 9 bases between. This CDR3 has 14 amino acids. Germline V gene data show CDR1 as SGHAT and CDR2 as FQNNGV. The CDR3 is CASSLVQDTYEQYF. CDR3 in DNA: TGTGCCAGCAGCTTAGTCCAGGACACCTACGAGCAGTACTTC.

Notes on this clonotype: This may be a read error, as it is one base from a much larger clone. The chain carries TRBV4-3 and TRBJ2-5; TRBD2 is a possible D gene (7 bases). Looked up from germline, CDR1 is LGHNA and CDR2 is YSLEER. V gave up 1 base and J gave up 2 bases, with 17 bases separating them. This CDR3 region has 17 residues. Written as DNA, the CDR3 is TGCGCCAGCAGCCAAGGCGCTCTAGGGAGGGGGCAAGAGACCCAGTACTTC. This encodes CASSQGALGRGQETQYF.

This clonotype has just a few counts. CDR3 in DNA: TGTGCCACCAGCAGAGATCCAGTGAACCTGTTTTTCGAAAAACTGTTTTTT. This gives the protein CATSRDPVNLFFEKLFF. This chain uses TRBV15 with TRBJ1-4; D is uncertain. Germline V CDR1 and CDR2: LNHNV, YYDKDF (reference sequence). Trimming removed 0 bases at V and 8 bases at J, with 19 bases between. The CDR3 is 17 amino acids. Full variable domain (missing parts from reference TRBV15 and TRBJ1-4): DAMVIQNPRYQVTQFGKPVTLSCSQTLNHNVMYWYQQKSSQAPKLLFHYYDKDFNNEADTPDNFQSRRPNTSFCFLDIRSPGLGDTAMYLCATSRDPVNLFFEKLFFGSGTQLSVL.

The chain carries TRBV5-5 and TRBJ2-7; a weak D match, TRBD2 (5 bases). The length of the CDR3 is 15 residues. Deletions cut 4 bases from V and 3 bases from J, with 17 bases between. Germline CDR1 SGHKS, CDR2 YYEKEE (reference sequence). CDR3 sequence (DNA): TGTGCCAGCAGCCACCCAGGAGGAGAGGGCTACGAGCAGTACTTC. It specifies CASSHPGGEGYEQYF.

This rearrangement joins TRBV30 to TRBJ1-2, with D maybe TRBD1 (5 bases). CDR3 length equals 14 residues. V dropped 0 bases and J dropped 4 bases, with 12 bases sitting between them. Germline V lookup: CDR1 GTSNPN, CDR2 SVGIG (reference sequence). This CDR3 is CAWSVSTGPYGYTF. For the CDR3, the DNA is TGTGCCTGGAGTGTCTCGACGGGGCCCTATGGCTACACCTTC.

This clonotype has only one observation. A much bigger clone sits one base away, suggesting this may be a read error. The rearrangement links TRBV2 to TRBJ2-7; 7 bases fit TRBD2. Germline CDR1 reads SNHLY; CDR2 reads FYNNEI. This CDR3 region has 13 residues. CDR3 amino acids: CGSSGDYSYEQYF. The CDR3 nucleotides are TGTGGCAGCAGTGGGGACTACTCCTACGAGCAGTACTTC.